This TCR beta chain was recorded in a study of response to subunit inactivated influenza vaccine. Points from the study as a whole: T cells newly recruited by each seasonal influenza vaccination are few, the authors suggested.

This clonotype was observed a few times. No antigen is known for it. TCRdb used MiXCR to reprocess the RT-PCR reads, holding one entry per CDR3 protein. The sample includes roughly 700,000 distinct CDR3 sequences, about 15% of them seen just once. Trimming took off 1 base at V and 5 bases at J, with 14 bases between the two ends. The CDR3 extends over 14 amino acids. Germline CDR1 GTSNPN, CDR2 SVGIG (reference sequence). The sample consisted of PBMCs from blood, taken less than 15 days before vaccination. This TCR was sampled from a man aged 45-65 years who received an inactivated influenza vaccine. J is TRBJ1-1 and V is TRBV30; D is unresolved. This CDR3 is CAWSDAWVWTEAFF. As DNA, the CDR3 is TGTGCCTGGAGTGACGCATGGGTTTGGACTGAAGCTTTCTTT.